Following are 19 T cell receptor beta chains from one sample sequenced in a study of T cells after posttransplantation cyclophosphamide. Busulfan-fludarabine conditioning, marrow transplant, and cyclophosphamide on days +3 and +4 were administered. TCRdb keeps only in-frame clones here, not all; method: immunoSEQ multiplex PCR. Among fewer than 13,000 clones, approximately 86% were seen once, and the ten largest hold 25% to 35%. Sequencing used CD4+ T cells sorted from PBMCs, obtained after allogeneic stem cell transplant with posttransplant cyclophosphamide. These receptors were obtained from a male patient aged 25 to 39 who received an allogeneic stem cell transplant from a related donor, was CMV-positive, and had acute GVHD only. Some of the T cells might come from the graft donor.

V and J are TRBV27 and TRBJ1-5; D is unclear. The CDR3 contains 12 residues. Trimming removed 3 bases at V and 4 bases at J, with 4 bases between. CDR1 MNHEY and CDR2 SMNVEV come from the germline V gene (reference sequence). For the CDR3, the DNA is TGTGCCAGCAGTTTCCTTAATCAGCCCCAGCATTTT. Translation: CASSFLNQPQHF.

The chain has TRBV7-8 and TRBJ2-1, with D possibly being TRBD2 (5 bases). Trimming removed 5 bases at V and 9 bases at J, with 20 bases between. The CDR3 spans 15 residues. CDR1 SGHVS and CDR2 FQNEAQ come from the germline V gene. The CDR3 reads CASSALEYTSSEQFF. DNA for the CDR3: TGTGCCAGCAGCGCCTTAGAGTACACTAGTTCTGAGCAGTTCTTC. Drawing the rest from reference TRBV7-8 and TRBJ2-1, the complete variable domain is GAGVSQSPRYKVAKRGQDVALRCDPISGHVSLFWYQQALGQGPEFLTYFQNEAQLDKSGLPSDRFFAERPEGSVSTLKIQRTQQEDSAVYLCASSALEYTSSEQFFGPGTRLTVL.

The gene calls are TRBV5-1 and TRBJ2-3; the match to TRBD2 covers 7 bases. The CDR3 consists of 14 residues. The germline V gene encodes CDR1 SGHRS and CDR2 YFSETQ. The junction had 6 bases not matched to a gene; V was cut back by 6 bases and J by 2 bases. Here the CDR3 reads CASNPGGITDTQYF. CDR3 in DNA: TGCGCCAGCAACCCCGGGGGGATCACAGATACGCAGTATTTT.

This clone occurred once. The chain recombines TRBV5-4 with TRBJ2-3; 12 bases fit TRBD2. Germline V gene sequence: CDR1 SGHNT, CDR2 YYREEE (reference sequence). The CDR3 contains 15 residues. J lost 2 bases, V lost 4 bases, and 2 bases had no gene match. CDR3 in amino acids: CASSLAGGLTDTQYF. The CDR3 nucleotides read TGTGCCAGCAGCCTAGCGGGGGGGCTCACAGATACGCAGTATTTT.

This clone was seen only once. The rearrangement links TRBV5-1 to TRBJ2-7; D gene unclear. The germline CDR1 and CDR2 sequences are SGHRS and YFSETQ. V lost 7 bases, J lost 2 bases, and 13 bases lay in between. The CDR3 spans 13 residues. The DNA for the CDR3 is TGCGCCAGCGCCCTCGAGATTGCCTACGAGCAGTACTTC. This encodes CASALEIAYEQYF.

For the CDR3, the DNA is TGTGCCAGCAGGAGAGGGGGGAGGGTTTACGAGCAGTACTTC. This translates into CASRRGGRVYEQYF. V usage is TRBV28 and J usage is TRBJ2-7; D might be TRBD2 (7 bases). CDR1 is MDHEN, CDR2 SYDVKM, per germline. This CDR3 is 14 amino acids long. V was clipped by 6 bases and J by 4 bases, with 16 bases between them.

This clone is medium-sized by share. The J gene is TRBJ1-1, the V gene TRBV6-5; D uncertain. The V end was cut by 5 bases, the J end by 4 bases, with 14 bases between. Germline lookup yields CDR1 MNHEY and CDR2 SVGAGI. This CDR3 has 14 residues. CDR3 in DNA: TGTGCCAGCAGTCCAACCTCGGGAGGCACTGAAGCTTTCTTT. Protein product: CASSPTSGGTEAFF.

The V gene is TRBV7-6, the J gene TRBJ2-7, with D possibly TRBD1 on 6 matching bases. Germline CDR1 is SGHVS and CDR2 is FNYEAQ. The CDR3 spans 14 residues. Trimming stripped 4 bases from V and 3 bases from J, with 13 bases between. DNA of the CDR3: TGTGCCAGCAGCTCAACCGGGACACACTACGAGCAGTACTTC. Translating it yields CASSSTGTHYEQYF.

This chain connects TRBV5-8 to TRBJ1-2; no firm D call. CDR1 SGHTS and CDR2 YDEGEE come from the germline V gene. V was pared by 6 bases and J by 8 bases, with 11 bases between. The CDR3 runs 11 residues. The CDR3 spells CASTRVVGYTF. In DNA, the CDR3 is TGTGCCAGCACGCGAGTCGTCGGCTACACCTTC.

This chain joins TRBV6-1 and TRBJ1-2; possible D gene TRBD1, 5 bases. Between the trimmed V and J ends, which lost 7 bases and 2 bases, there was a span of 14 bases. From germline, CDR1 is MNHNS and CDR2 SASEGT. The CDR3 length is 14 residues. The CDR3 sequence is CASKKRGTNYGYTF. In DNA form, the CDR3 reads TGTGCCAGCAAGAAGCGGGGGACCAACTATGGCTACACCTTC.

The chain recombines TRBV7-9 with TRBJ1-1; TRBD1 matches 10 bases. The length of the CDR3 is 16 residues. V gave up 4 bases and J gave up 2 bases; unmatched junction bases: 7. Per the germline V gene, CDR1 is SEHNR and CDR2 is FQNEAQ (reference sequence). The CDR3 loop is CASSSWTGGRNTEAFF. The DNA of the CDR3 is TGTGCCAGCAGCTCCTGGACAGGGGGGAGAAACACTGAAGCTTTCTTT.

The V call is TRBV19, the J call TRBJ1-5; no clear D gene. CDR1 LNHDA and CDR2 SQIVND come from the germline V gene (reference sequence). Trimming took 7 bases from V and 0 from J, leaving 16 bases between them. The CDR3 contains 16 residues. The CDR3 nucleotides are TGTGCCAGTACCCCACTGGGAGGCCATAGCAATCAGCCCCAGCATTTT. It yields the protein CASTPLGGHSNQPQHF.

The chain is built from TRBV7-3 and TRBJ2-5; a possible D gene is TRBD1 (6 bases). The V end lost 7 bases, the J end lost 0 bases, and 12 bases lay between the germline ends. CDR3 length: 14 residues. Germline V gene data show CDR1 as SGHTA and CDR2 as FQGTGA. CDR3 DNA: TGTGCCAGCACCCAAGGGGGTTACCAAGAGACCCAGTACTTC. It specifies CASTQGGYQETQYF.

This chain joins TRBV2 and TRBJ1-5; 7 bases are shared with TRBD1. The CDR3 length is 15 residues. After removal of 8 bases from V and 6 bases from J, the junction contained 13 bases not matched to a gene. CDR1 SNHLY and CDR2 FYNNEI come from the germline V gene. CDR3 loop: CASRREEGAGQPQHF. The CDR3 DNA follows: TGTGCCAGCCGTCGGGAAGAGGGGGCGGGTCAGCCCCAGCATTTT.

This chain connects TRBV19 to TRBJ1-2; 9 bases are a match to TRBD1. This CDR3 region has 13 residues. J was trimmed by 6 bases and V by 7 bases; bases with no gene match: 6. Germline V gene lookup returns CDR1 LNHDA and CDR2 SQIVND (reference sequence). DNA of the CDR3: TGTGCCAGTACGATGACAGGGGGGAATGGCTACACCTTC. It is translated as CASTMTGGNGYTF.

This sequence joins TRBV11-3 and TRBJ2-3; TRBD1 matches at 9 bases. CDR1 is SGHNT and CDR2 is YENEEA in the germline V gene. CDR3 length equals 13 residues. After removal of 5 bases from V and 6 bases from J, the junction contained 3 bases not matched to a gene. This chain's CDR3 is CASSGTGTDTQYF. CDR3 DNA sequence: TGTGCCAGCAGCGGGACAGGGACCGATACGCAGTATTTT.

This chain joins TRBV25-1 and TRBJ1-2, with 8 bases aligning to TRBD1. CDR1 MGHDK and CDR2 SYGVNS come from the germline V gene. Losses at the gene ends were 5 bases for V and 3 bases for J; bases not matched to a gene: 2. CDR3 length: 13 residues. The CDR3 DNA follows: TGTGCCAGCAGTCAGGGGGCCGACTATGGCTACACCTTC. Translating gives CASSQGADYGYTF.

V usage is TRBV7-9 and J usage is TRBJ1-3, with unresolved D. Trimming pared 5 bases from V and 4 bases from J, leaving 12 bases between. From germline, CDR1 is SEHNR and CDR2 FQNEAQ (reference sequence). This CDR3 is 14 amino acids long. CDR3 sequence reads: CASSAGGPGNTIYF. DNA of the CDR3: TGTGCCAGCAGCGCCGGAGGGCCCGGAAACACCATATATTTT.

The chain employs TRBV27 and TRBJ2-7; the match to TRBD1 covers 8 bases. Germline V gene lookup returns CDR1 MNHEY and CDR2 SMNVEV (reference sequence). The CDR3 contains 16 residues. V shed 5 bases, J shed 7 bases, and the junction held 16 bases outside the gene matches. The CDR3 loop reads CASSPLGTGPPWEQYF. In DNA, the CDR3 is TGTGCCAGCAGTCCTCTGGGGACAGGACCCCCGTGGGAGCAGTACTTC.